The T cell receptor (beta chain) under discussion was sequenced for a study of CD8 T cells in Susac syndrome. Study-level background: Patients with Susac syndrome were therapy-naive, on corticosteroids, or on intravenous immunoglobulin alone at blood draw.

The study sequenced TCR beta in blood CD8+ and CD4+ T cells. Negative isolation yielded the CD8+ and CD4+ T cells, while FACS enriched the TEMRA cells. This CDR3 is 15 amino acids long. The germline V gene has CDR1 SGHTA and CDR2 FQGTGA. With 5 bases removed from V and 5 bases from J, the gap between germline ends came to 16 bases. The RNA, roughly 0.5 to 1 ug, was put through reverse transcription using random hexamers. The CDR3 of TCR beta was amplified by immunoSEQ multiplex PCR across 54 Vbeta and 13 Jbeta. Each CDR3 protein gets one entry after TCRdb re-called the immunoSEQ multiplex PCR reads with MiXCR. In the table there are over 150,000 distinct CDR3 sequences, just under 95% of which are singletons.

The sequencing input was CD4+ T cells from PBMCs. V usage is TRBV7-3 and J usage is TRBJ2-1; either TRBD1 or TRBD2 may fit D (5 bases each). This clonotype originated in a human donor with Susac syndrome. The CDR3 loop reads CASSPGTLYDNEQFF. The CDR3 region has the DNA TGTGCCAGCAGCCCCGGGACGCTTTATGACAATGAGCAGTTCTTC.